The clone carrying this T cell receptor beta chain has a single count. Its specificity is unknown. This table comes from immunoSEQ multiplex PCR, and its TCRdb copy is limited to in-frame clones, with some not included. The table shows roughly 200,000 clones, with about 89% occurring only once. The sample comes from a study of cytomegalovirus exposure and HLA in healthy donors. Study details: A later analysis reported the 90 to 150 validation repertoires used the same platform as the roughly 700 first-cohort repertoires.

Study-level results: CMV antigen specificity was confirmed in vitro for a few CMV-associated chains. Rarity held for most TCR sequences, but there were some public TCRs that occurred in many donors.

The CDR3 contains 14 residues. Trimming stripped 4 bases from V and 5 bases from J, with 15 bases between. Germline assignment: CDR1 MDHEN and CDR2 SYDVKM. What was sequenced was PBMCs. This chain uses TRBV28 with TRBJ2-7, with D maybe TRBD2 (5 bases). The TCR was taken from a man aged 25-45 years in good health and CMV-seropositive. The CDR3 DNA is TGTGCCAGCAGTTCCCCTTCGAGGGCAAACGAGCAGTACTTC. Translating gives CASSSPSRANEQYF.